The clone carrying this T cell receptor beta chain has just one count. The antigen remains undetermined. Unstimulated regulatory T cells (CD4+CD25+CD127-), CD4+CD25- non-regulatory cells, CD4 and CD8 cells were FACS-sorted from thawed PBMCs. This entry is derived from a study of Tregs in tolerant kidney transplant recipients. V dropped 1 base and J dropped 2 bases, with 12 bases sitting between them. Germline V gives CDR1 PRHDT, CDR2 FYEKMQ (reference sequence). CDR3 length: 15 residues. Findings and limits, study-wide: Biological reproducibility was not directly addressed, but technical replication error appeared minimal.

Libraries were prepared by immunoSEQ multiplex PCR; TCRdb keeps only in-frame clonotypes and omits some of them. The table has roughly 49,000 clones, about 90% seen once. Sequencing used Tregs from blood. The clonotype was recovered from a human donor in good health. V usage is TRBV13 and J usage is TRBJ2-7; D is ambiguous. Here the CDR3 reads CASSLVPSGTYEQYF. The CDR3 nucleotides are TGTGCCAGCAGCTTAGTCCCTAGTGGCACCTACGAGCAGTACTTC.